This T cell receptor beta chain was recovered during a study of spatial heterogeneity in lung cancer. At the level of the study: Consistently, beta-chain sequences turned up in larger numbers than alpha-chain sequences did.

Stated time point: sample taken at primary tumor resection. Tumor, nontumor lung or frozen PBMC supplied whole RNA that was sequenced unsorted. TCRdb fed the 5' RACE reads into MiXCR, producing one record per CDR3 protein. The data show more than 5,000 distinct CDR3 sequences, about 8.2% seen once. This clonotype is labeled as medium-sized. The sequencing here drew on normal lung tissue next to the tumor, taken at surgery. The receptor comes from a female donor with early-stage non-small cell lung cancer.

This CDR3 is CSATSDTYGYTF. The CDR3, as DNA: TGCAGTGCTACATCAGACACCTATGGCTACACCTTC. The chain carries TRBV20-1 and TRBJ1-2, with D uncertain. The CDR3 is made up of 12 amino acids. The V gene lost 4 bases and the J gene lost 4 bases, with 10 bases spanning the gap. Germline V CDR1 and CDR2: DFQATT, SNEGSKA (reference sequence).